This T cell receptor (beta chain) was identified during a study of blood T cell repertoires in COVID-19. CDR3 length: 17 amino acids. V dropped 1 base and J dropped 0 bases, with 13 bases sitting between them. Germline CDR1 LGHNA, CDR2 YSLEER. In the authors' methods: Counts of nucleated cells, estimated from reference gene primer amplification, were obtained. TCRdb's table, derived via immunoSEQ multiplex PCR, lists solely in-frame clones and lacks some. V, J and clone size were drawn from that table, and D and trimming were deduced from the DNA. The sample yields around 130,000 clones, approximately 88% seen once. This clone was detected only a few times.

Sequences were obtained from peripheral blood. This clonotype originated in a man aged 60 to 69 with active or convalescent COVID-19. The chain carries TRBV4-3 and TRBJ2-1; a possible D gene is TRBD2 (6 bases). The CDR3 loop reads CASSQGSSGASYNEQFF. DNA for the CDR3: TGCGCCAGCAGCCAAGGGAGTAGCGGCGCCTCCTACAATGAGCAGTTCTTC.